The sequence of this T cell receptor (beta chain) was determined in a study of blood T cells in healthy people across ages. Study observations and caveats: Fewer expanded clones and more diversity marked long-lived versus aged donors. Getting older went along with TCR beta diversity per million T cells dropping roughly linearly.

J lost 3 bases, V lost 6 bases, and 10 bases had no gene match. The germline V gene encodes CDR1 MNHEY and CDR2 SMNVEV (reference sequence). The CDR3 extends over 15 amino acids. Alongside a J-beta primer mix, a sample-barcoded 5' primer served in a second PCR lasting about 7 to 11 cycles. From each sample, at least 3 million paired-end reads containing CDR3 were obtained. TCRdb re-called the 5' RACE reads with MiXCR, one entry per CDR3 protein. The sample contains about 1.4 million distinct CDR3 sequences, approximately 59% of which appear only once. A note on this clonotype: Antigen: not known.

Sequencing was carried out using blood. The chain carries TRBV27 and TRBJ2-5; 7 bases align to TRBD2. This receptor was obtained from a man aged 18 to 30 in good health. The chain's CDR3 is CASSSGTTRKETQYF. CDR3 sequence (DNA): TGTGCCAGCAGCTCGGGGACTACAAGAAAAGAGACCCAGTACTTC.